These 5 T cell receptor beta chains share one sample of origin, sequenced in a study of cytomegalovirus exposure and HLA in healthy donors. The PCR ran on 60 Vbeta and 13 Jbeta primers. Method: immunoSEQ multiplex PCR; TCRdb's copy keeps in-frame clones and lacks some. The sample carries about 130,000 clones, about 63% recorded once. Input material: PBMCs. The receptors were gathered from a man under 40 in good health and CMV-seropositive.

Concerning this clone itself: An end of the junction differs from the germline gene, which may be a read error. This rearrangement joins TRBV18 to TRBJ2-6; 7 bases are shared with TRBD1. Germline loops: CDR1 KGHSH, CDR2 LQKENI. The CDR3 contains 19 residues. The CDR3 nucleotides read TGTGCCAGCTCACCAATCGTTGGACAGGCCACCTCTCGGGCCAACGTCCTGACTTTC. Protein sequence: CASSPIVGQATSRANVLTF.

V gene TRBV11-3 combines with J gene TRBJ1-1; the D gene is possibly TRBD1 (6 bases). The V end lost 5 bases, the J end lost 2 bases, and 12 bases lay between the germline ends. CDR3 length equals 14 residues. Germline V gene sequence: CDR1 SGHNT, CDR2 YENEEA. The CDR3 DNA reads TGTGCCAGCAGCCTCGGACAGAGAAACACTGAAGCTTTCTTT. Translated, it gives CASSLGQRNTEAFF.

This chain connects TRBV4-1 to TRBJ2-1; the match to TRBD2 covers 11 bases. The V gene end was trimmed by 3 bases and the J gene end by 3 bases; junction bases not matched to a gene: 7. The CDR3 extends over 17 amino acids. CDR1 and CDR2 (germline): MGHRA, YSYEKL. The CDR3 is CASSHSATSGIYNEQFF. The CDR3 bases are TGCGCCAGCAGCCACTCAGCGACTAGCGGGATCTACAATGAGCAGTTCTTC.

The table lists this clone with a few counts. The chain links TRBV5-1 to TRBJ2-6; 7 nucleotides agree with TRBD1. Trimming cost V 0 bases and J 4 bases; bases outside gene matches: 1. The CDR3 length is 15 residues. Germline-derived CDR1 and CDR2 are SGHRS and YFSETQ. The CDR3 loop reads CASSLEGAGANVLTF. In DNA, the CDR3 is TGCGCCAGCAGCTTGGAGGGGGCAGGGGCCAACGTCCTGACTTTC.

This clone occurred once. The chain joins TRBV5-1 to TRBJ2-7; 9 bases are shared with TRBD2. This CDR3 has 14 residues. Germline V gives CDR1 SGHRS, CDR2 YFSETQ. V lost 1 base to trimming and J lost 2 bases; unmatched junction nucleotides: 1. The CDR3 sequence: CASSLRTSAYEQYF. The CDR3 DNA sequence: TGCGCCAGCAGCTTGCGGACTAGCGCCTACGAGCAGTACTTC.